The clone carrying this TCR beta chain was observed at least ten times. V lost 3 bases and J 7 bases, leaving 9 bases between the germline ends. The CDR3 length is 12 residues. This specimen comes from a study of human T cells and chemical hapten exposure. The time point denotes: patch test 3, about 24 weeks after DPC sensitization. Treatment indicated: therapeutic diphenylcyclopropenone sensitization with weekly scalp DPC. TCRdb analysed the RACE reads with MiXCR anew, one entry per CDR3 protein. The table has roughly 50,000 distinct CDR3 sequences, approximately 9.9% seen once. V usage is TRBV12-3 or TRBV12-4 and J usage is TRBJ1-2; tentative D call: TRBD1 (5 bases). Here the sequenced sample was whole blood, taken in connection with sensitization to the hapten diphenylcyclopropenone (DPC). The TCR was taken from a woman in her thirties or forties with alopecia areata. Some clones in this sample may be carry-over from other donors' samples. The CDR3 bases are TGTGCCAGCAGTTTGGCGGGGACTGGCTACACCTTC. This encodes CASSLAGTGYTF.